These 13 T cell receptor beta chains originate from one sample sequenced in a study of Tregs in tolerant kidney transplant recipients. This table comes from immunoSEQ multiplex PCR, and its TCRdb copy is limited to in-frame clones, with some not included. The sample yields over 55,000 clones, 65% to 85% seen once. Sequenced material: CD4+ T cells from blood. The receptors were sampled from a human donor in good health.

V usage is TRBV14 and J usage is TRBJ1-2; D gene ambiguous. Germline CDR1 SGHDN, CDR2 FVKESK. The CDR3 is 15 residues long. V was pared by 1 base and J by 3 bases, with 12 bases between. This CDR3 reads CASSQVGREYYGYTF. Here the CDR3 DNA reads TGTGCCAGCAGCCAAGTCGGTAGGGAATACTATGGCTACACCTTC.

V usage is TRBV2 and J usage is TRBJ2-5; 7 bases are shared with TRBD2. CDR3 length: 14 residues. Germline V gene lookup returns CDR1 SNHLY and CDR2 FYNNEI. Germline trimming cut 3 bases from V and 2 bases from J; bases unmatched to any gene: 3. The CDR3 here is CASSEWGGQETQYF. The DNA of the CDR3 is TGTGCCAGCAGTGAGTGGGGGGGACAAGAGACCCAGTACTTC.

The chain has TRBV5-4 and TRBJ1-1; tentative D call: TRBD1 (6 bases). The V end lost 4 bases, the J end lost 0 bases, and 13 bases lay between the germline ends. CDR1 and CDR2 from the germline V gene are SGHNT and YYREEE (reference sequence). The CDR3 spans 15 residues. CDR3 sequence (DNA): TGTGCCAGCAGCCCGAGGGGGGGCATGAACACTGAAGCTTTCTTT. It translates to CASSPRGGMNTEAFF.

This chain joins TRBV11-3 and TRBJ2-3, with no clear D. The CDR3 covers 12 residues. Trimming shortened V by 2 bases and J by 10 bases, and 10 bases separated the two germline ends. Per germline, CDR1 SGHNT and CDR2 YENEEA. CDR3 nucleotide sequence: TGTGCCAGCAGCTTAAAGGACCGGCCGCAGTATTTT. Amino acid sequence: CASSLKDRPQYF.

The V gene is TRBV9, the J gene TRBJ2-2; TRBD2 might be the D (6 bases). Trimming took off 3 bases at V and 5 bases at J, with 32 bases between the two ends. Per the germline V gene, CDR1 is SGDLS and CDR2 is YYNGEE. The length of the CDR3 is 21 residues. The CDR3 DNA follows: TGTGCCAGCAGCGCCCCTCCGTCCAGCGGGTCCAGGGAAGTAAGGACCGGGGAGCTGTTTTTT. This encodes CASSAPPSSGSREVRTGELFF.

The genes are TRBV7-9 and TRBJ2-1; no reliable D call. Germline CDR1 reads SEHNR; CDR2 reads FQNEAQ (reference sequence). CDR3 length: 15 amino acids. The V and J ends lost 2 bases and 8 bases respectively, with 16 bases between them. CDR3 residues: CASSLSKVGRDEQFF. The DNA of the CDR3 is TGTGCCAGCAGCTTATCCAAGGTCGGACGGGATGAGCAGTTCTTC.

In this sample, this clone turned up a few times. V gene TRBV19 combines with J gene TRBJ1-1; D remains unclear. The CDR3 loop spans 12 amino acids. CDR1 and CDR2 (germline): LNHDA, SQIVND (reference sequence). Trimming left V 6 bases short and J 3 bases short, with 8 bases between. The CDR3 here is CASRAPYTEAFF. The DNA of the CDR3 is TGTGCCAGTAGGGCGCCGTACACTGAAGCTTTCTTT. The whole variable domain, remainder taken from reference TRBV19 and TRBJ1-1, is DGGITQSPKYLFRKEGQNVTLSCEQNLNHDAMYWYRQDPGQGLRLIYYSQIVNDFQKGDIAEGYSVSREKKESFPLTVTSAQKNPTAFYLCASRAPYTEAFFGQGTRLTVV.

This chain connects TRBV7-6 to TRBJ1-1; no reliable D call. CDR1 SGHVS and CDR2 FNYEAQ come from the germline V gene. Trimming cost V 2 bases and J 1 base, with 8 bases left between them. The CDR3 sequence is 14 residues long. The CDR3 region has the DNA TGTGCCAGCAGCTTAATCGCGGAGAACACTGAAGCTTTCTTT. It codes for CASSLIAENTEAFF.

This clone showed up just once. The chain carries TRBV5-6 and TRBJ2-3; D might be TRBD1 (5 bases). V shed 5 bases and J shed 2 bases, with 21 bases lying between them. CDR1 and CDR2 (germline): SGHDT, YYEEEE. The CDR3 has 17 amino acids. The CDR3 here is CASSRGLRRIYTDTQYF. The CDR3 coding sequence is TGTGCCAGCAGTAGGGGTCTGCGCCGGATTTACACAGATACGCAGTATTTT.

The V gene is TRBV15, the J gene TRBJ1-1; tentative D call: TRBD1 (5 bases). This CDR3 contains 14 residues. Between the trimmed V and J ends, which lost 0 bases and 7 bases, there was a span of 12 bases. The V gene's germline CDR1 is LNHNV and CDR2 YYDKDF (reference sequence). CDR3: CATSRDITGLEAFF. Written as DNA, the CDR3 is TGTGCCACCAGCAGAGATATCACGGGGCTTGAAGCTTTCTTT.

The J gene is TRBJ1-2, the V gene TRBV11-2; 7 positions match TRBD1. The V gene's germline CDR1 is SGHAT and CDR2 FQNNGV. The CDR3 sequence is 17 residues long. V lost 1 base and J lost 7; bases outside the gene matches: 15. The CDR3 sequence is CASSLGMRTGPSRGYTF. The CDR3 nucleotides read TGTGCCAGCAGCTTAGGGATGAGGACAGGTCCCTCTCGTGGCTACACCTTC.

The chain recombines TRBV7-8 with TRBJ2-1, with D maybe TRBD2 (5 bases). This CDR3 spans 16 amino acids. V shed 3 bases and J shed 1 base, with 13 bases lying between them. Germline CDR1 and CDR2: SGHVS and FQNEAQ. The CDR3 sequence is CASSLADWVSYNEQFF. CDR3 nucleotides: TGTGCCAGCAGCTTGGCGGACTGGGTTTCCTACAATGAGCAGTTCTTC. Together with reference TRBV7-8 and TRBJ2-1, the CDR3 gives the full variable domain: GAGVSQSPRYKVAKRGQDVALRCDPISGHVSLFWYQQALGQGPEFLTYFQNEAQLDKSGLPSDRFFAERPEGSVSTLKIQRTQQEDSAVYLCASSLADWVSYNEQFFGPGTRLTVL.

The J gene is TRBJ1-1, the V gene TRBV7-6; D gene uncertain. The length of the CDR3 is 13 residues. Per the germline V gene, CDR1 is SGHVS and CDR2 is FNYEAQ. V gave up 2 bases and J gave up 1 base, with 5 bases separating them. The CDR3 reads CASSLRQNTEAFF. Here the CDR3 DNA reads TGTGCCAGCAGCTTACGACAGAACACTGAAGCTTTCTTT.